This passage covers 31 T cell receptor beta chains from one sample sequenced in a study of T-cell reconstitution after alpha-beta-depleted transplantation in children (dated by TCRdb to 2015 to 2016). What the treatment or condition label conveys for this sample: allogeneic hematopoietic cell transplantation with graft depleted of TCRalphabeta T cells and CD19 B cells. Library preparation used PCR. Data came from an Illumina HiSeq 2500. Molecular barcoding was employed in the preparation of TCR libraries, with unique molecular identifiers being used to normalize TCRbeta repertoire quantification. The raw public data were reprocessed by TCRdb itself: fastp quality trimming at Q25, MiXCR clonotype calling, in-frame beta chains only. Each entry merges the rows of one CDR3 protein and shows their most common DNA and genes. Present in this sample are 300,000 to 400,000 distinct CDR3 sequences, about a quarter of which were seen just once. The biggest ten clones account for about a tenth of the sample.

The material was PBMCs, mostly from graft donor cells, obtained 180 days after TCRalphabeta/CD19-depleted stem cell transplant. The receptors come from a male patient between 5 and 17 years old who had a stem cell transplant for acute lymphoblastic leukemia, so the T cells may come from the graft donor.

J is TRBJ1-2 and V is TRBV5-1; D not certain. V was trimmed by 4 bases and J by 5 bases, leaving 15 bases between them. The CDR3 has 14 amino acids. Germline V gene lookup returns CDR1 SGHRS and CDR2 YFSETQ. The CDR3 DNA reads TGCGCCAGCAGCCCCCTTGCCGGGCAATATGGCTACACCTTC. It translates to CASSPLAGQYGYTF. Together with reference TRBV5-1 and TRBJ1-2, the CDR3 gives the full variable domain: KAGVTQTPRYLIKTRGQQVTLSCSPISGHRSVSWYQQTPGQGLQFLFEYFSETQRNKGNFPGRFSGRQFSNSRSEMNVSTLELGDSALYLCASSPLAGQYGYTFGSGTRLTVV.

CDR3 amino acids: CASSFKGAASYEQYF. In DNA, the CDR3 is TGTGCCAGCAGCTTCAAAGGGGCGGCCTCCTACGAGCAGTACTTC. The J gene is TRBJ2-7, the V gene TRBV11-1; D possibly corresponds to TRBD1 (5 bases). Trimming pared 3 bases from V and 0 bases from J, leaving 12 bases between. The CDR3 covers 15 residues. Looked up from germline, CDR1 is SGHAT and CDR2 is FQDESV (reference sequence). Supplemented by reference TRBV11-1 and TRBJ2-7, the full variable domain reads EAEVAQSPRYKITEKSQAVAFWCDPISGHATLYWYRQILGQGPELLVQFQDESVVDDSQLPKDRFSAERLKGVDSTLKIQPAELGDSAMYLCASSFKGAASYEQYFGPGTRLTVT.

This clonotype has a handful of counts. The rearrangement uses TRBV12-3 or TRBV12-4 and TRBJ2-3; D is undetermined. The CDR3 is made up of 13 amino acids. V lost 3 bases and J lost 5, with 9 bases in between. The CDR3 sequence is CASSFPLGDTQYF. The CDR3 DNA reads TGTGCCAGCAGTTTCCCCCTAGGAGATACGCAGTATTTT.

The chain joins TRBV5-6 to TRBJ2-7; D is uncertain. CDR3 length: 13 amino acids. Germline CDR1 is SGHDT and CDR2 is YYEEEE. V was cut by 4 bases and J by 5 bases, with 13 bases left in between. CDR3 protein: CASSRPVSDEQYF. The CDR3 coding sequence is TGTGCCAGCAGCCGTCCTGTGTCGGACGAGCAGTACTTC.

This clonotype has a handful of counts. The gene calls are TRBV7-9 and TRBJ1-2; 9 bases match TRBD1. With 3 bases clipped from V and 8 bases from J, the junction kept 4 bases outside the gene matches. There are 13 residues in the CDR3. Germline loops: CDR1 SEHNR, CDR2 FQNEAQ (reference sequence). The CDR3 loop is CASSFTGTGGYTF. CDR3 coding DNA: TGTGCCAGCAGCTTCACCGGGACAGGGGGCTACACCTTC.

The chain has TRBV10-2 and TRBJ2-1, with TRBD2 matching 9 bases. CDR3 length: 18 amino acids. Germline CDR1 reads WSHSY; CDR2 reads SAAADI. The trim removed 4 bases at V and 6 bases at J, leaving 16 bases unmatched. The CDR3 sequence: CASSGLAGWGRKGNEQFF. The CDR3 coding sequence is TGCGCCAGCAGTGGGCTAGCGGGATGGGGAAGGAAGGGCAATGAGCAGTTCTTC.

This clonotype was counted ten times or more. The V and J genes are TRBV12-3 or TRBV12-4 and TRBJ2-7; D remains ambiguous. Trimming stripped 3 bases from V and 3 bases from J, with 9 bases between. CDR3 length equals 13 residues. The CDR3 nucleotides are TGTGCCAGCAGTTTTAGCTTGAGCTACGAGCAGTACTTC. This codes for CASSFSLSYEQYF.

The gene calls are TRBV15 and TRBJ2-1, with D possibly matching TRBD2 (5 bases). The CDR3 contains 16 residues. The V end was cut by 0 bases, the J end by 7 bases, with 16 bases between. Germline CDR1 and CDR2: LNHNV and YYDKDF (reference sequence). The CDR3 loop is CATSRDEGPLGNEQFF. DNA for the CDR3: TGTGCCACCAGCAGAGACGAGGGTCCTCTGGGTAATGAGCAGTTCTTC.

This clonotype was found a few times. The chain couples TRBV20-1 to TRBJ1-6; D is perhaps TRBD1 (5 bases). Germline loops: CDR1 DFQATT, CDR2 SNEGSKA (reference sequence). This CDR3 contains 14 residues. The V gene lost 4 bases and the J gene lost 8 bases, with 15 bases spanning the gap. CDR3 nucleotides: TGCAGTGCTACCATCAGGGTCGGTGATTCACCCCTCCACTTT. Its protein is CSATIRVGDSPLHF.

The chain has TRBV9 and TRBJ1-5, with 7 bases that match TRBD1. V shed 1 base, J shed 7 bases, and the junction held 2 bases outside the gene matches. Per germline, CDR1 SGDLS and CDR2 YYNGEE. This CDR3 has 13 residues. This CDR3 reads CASSVQGGQPQHF. The DNA for the CDR3 is TGTGCCAGCAGCGTACAGGGGGGCCAGCCCCAGCATTTT.

This clonotype has only a few counts. The chain joins TRBV29-1 to TRBJ2-7; D might be TRBD1 or TRBD2, each matching 6 bases. The V end was cut by 7 bases, the J end by 4 bases, with 23 bases between. Germline V gives CDR1 SQVTM, CDR2 ANQGSEA. The CDR3 is 15 amino acids. This CDR3 reads CSANLGWRGSYEQYF. The CDR3 DNA follows: TGCAGCGCTAACCTCGGGTGGAGGGGGAGTTACGAGCAGTACTTC.

This clonotype appeared a few times. J is TRBJ1-1 and V is TRBV6-5; D unresolved. CDR1 and CDR2 from the germline V gene are MNHEY and SVGAGI. This CDR3 region has 11 residues. The germline V and J ends were trimmed by 2 bases and 7 bases, with 5 bases remaining between them. The CDR3: CASSYAGEAFF. The CDR3 DNA is TGTGCCAGCAGTTACGCAGGTGAAGCTTTCTTT.

Worth noting for this clonotype: Being one base from a much bigger clone, this may be a read error. This rearrangement joins TRBV5-1 to TRBJ2-7; D unclear. CDR3 length: 14 amino acids. Germline assignment: CDR1 SGHRS and CDR2 YFSETQ. The DNA for the CDR3 is TGCGCCAGCAGCTTGGGCGTTACCTCCTACAAGCAGTACTTC. Protein sequence: CASSLGVTSYKQYF.

This clonotype was counted between two and nine times. The chain has TRBV6-5 and TRBJ2-7; D not resolved. There are 12 residues in the CDR3. V lost 6 bases to trimming and J lost 7 bases, with 13 bases between them. Germline V gene lookup returns CDR1 MNHEY and CDR2 SVGAGI. CDR3 region: CASRAGPVEQYF. The CDR3 nucleotides read TGTGCCAGCAGGGCAGGTCCCGTTGAGCAGTACTTC.

J is TRBJ1-2 and V is TRBV11-2; D call uncertain. Germline V lookup: CDR1 SGHAT, CDR2 FQNNGV. This CDR3 contains 13 residues. V was clipped by 1 base and J by 7 bases, with 10 bases between them. The CDR3 DNA sequence: TGTGCCAGCAGCTTAGTGCTCATCCGTGGCTACACCTTC. Its translation: CASSLVLIRGYTF.

Written as DNA, the CDR3 is TGTGCCAGCAGCGTAGGTTGGCGAGAAACCGGGGAGCTGTTTTTT. This codes for CASSVGWRETGELFF. The chain recombines TRBV9 with TRBJ2-2; D is ambiguous. Germline-derived CDR1 and CDR2 are SGDLS and YYNGEE. CDR3 length: 15 residues. Trimming removed 0 bases from V and 5 bases from J, with 11 bases in between. Variable domain in full (rest from reference TRBV9 and TRBJ2-2): DSGVTQTPKHLITATGQRVTLRCSPRSGDLSVYWYQQSLDQGLQFLIQYYNGEERAKGNILERFSAQQFPDLHSELNLSSLELGDSALYFCASSVGWRETGELFFGEGSRLTVL.

This clonotype showed up just a few times. V usage is TRBV12-3 or TRBV12-4 and J usage is TRBJ2-3; D gene uncertain. The CDR3 runs 16 residues. The germline V and J ends were trimmed by 6 bases and 1 base, with 17 bases remaining between them. For the CDR3, the DNA is TGTGCCAGCAGCCTTTACCGGGCCCCTGGCACAGATACGCAGTATTTT. Encoded protein: CASSLYRAPGTDTQYF.

This chain links TRBV20-1 with TRBJ2-5, with 9 bases that match TRBD2. Unmatched junction bases numbered 21, after V lost 6 bases and J lost 4 bases. The CDR3 runs 18 residues. The germline V gene encodes CDR1 DFQATT and CDR2 SNEGSKA (reference sequence). The CDR3 sequence: CSAISNIYRLAAGETQYF. CDR3 nucleotide sequence: TGCAGTGCCATATCAAATATCTATCGACTAGCGGCCGGAGAGACCCAGTACTTC.

This clonotype was detected a few times. The chain carries TRBV12-3 or TRBV12-4 and TRBJ2-5, with a tentative D call TRBD1 (6 bases). The ends were cut back, 2 bases at V and 3 bases at J, with 10 bases in the middle. This CDR3 comprises 14 residues. CDR3 protein: CASSLPPGEETQYF. The DNA of the CDR3 is TGTGCCAGCAGTTTACCACCAGGGGAAGAGACCCAGTACTTC.

The CDR3 DNA is TGCGCCAGCAGGAGGGAGGTGCACTCTGGGGCCAACGTCCTGACTTTC. Translating it yields CASRREVHSGANVLTF. The chain combines TRBV5-1 with TRBJ2-6; possibly TRBD2 for D (6 bases). Trimming shortened V by 5 bases and J by 0 bases, and 12 bases separated the two germline ends. CDR1 and CDR2 (germline): SGHRS, YFSETQ. This CDR3 contains 16 residues. Full variable domain (remainder filled in from reference TRBV5-1 and TRBJ2-6): KAGVTQTPRYLIKTRGQQVTLSCSPISGHRSVSWYQQTPGQGLQFLFEYFSETQRNKGNFPGRFSGRQFSNSRSEMNVSTLELGDSALYLCASRREVHSGANVLTFGAGSRLTVL.

V is TRBV20-1 and J is TRBJ1-5; tentative D call: TRBD1 (6 bases). The CDR3 is 15 amino acids. The germline CDR1 and CDR2 sequences are DFQATT and SNEGSKA (reference sequence). V was trimmed by 6 bases and J by 3 bases, leaving 18 bases between them. Here the CDR3 reads CSASGHRKYNQPQHF. CDR3 coding DNA: TGCAGTGCCTCGGGACACAGAAAATACAATCAGCCCCAGCATTTT.

The genes are TRBV10-2 and TRBJ2-5, with TRBD1 matching 8 bases. V was pared by 7 bases and J by 4 bases, with 5 bases of the junction left unmatched. Germline CDR1 is WSHSY and CDR2 is SAAADI. This CDR3 is built from 13 residues. CDR3 DNA: TGCGCCAGCACTCAGGGGGCCCCAGAGACCCAGTACTTC. It translates to CASTQGAPETQYF.

This clonotype was seen only a few times. The chain employs TRBV28 and TRBJ1-3; D possibly corresponds to TRBD1 (6 bases). Germline CDR1 reads MDHEN; CDR2 reads SYDVKM. The CDR3 totals 16 residues. Trimming removed 5 bases at V and 4 bases at J, with 18 bases between. CDR3 bases: TGTGCCAGCAGTCCCGCGAGGGGGATGTCGGGAAACACCATATATTTT. Residues: CASSPARGMSGNTIYF. The full variable domain, in which reference TRBV28 and TRBJ1-3 provide the parts outside the CDR3, is DVKVTQSSRYLVKRTGEKVFLECVQDMDHENMFWYRQDPGLGLRLIYFSYDVKMKEKGDIPEGYSVSREKKERFSLILESASTNQTSMYLCASSPARGMSGNTIYFGEGSWLTVV.

V gene TRBV19 combines with J gene TRBJ1-2; the D is unclear. CDR3 length equals 12 residues. Germline V lookup: CDR1 LNHDA, CDR2 SQIVND (reference sequence). V was cut by 3 bases and J by 5 bases, with 7 bases left in between. This CDR3 reads CASSMASYGYTF. The CDR3 DNA reads TGTGCCAGTAGTATGGCGTCATATGGCTACACCTTC.

This sequence joins TRBV6-2 or TRBV6-3 and TRBJ2-1; 10 nucleotides line up with TRBD2. With 0 bases clipped from V and 6 bases from J, the junction kept 11 bases outside the gene matches. CDR3 length: 18 amino acids. CDR1 is MNHEY and CDR2 is SVGEGT in the germline V gene. This CDR3 is CASSYSRSSGSPANEQFF. The CDR3 coding sequence is TGTGCCAGCAGTTACTCGAGGTCTAGCGGGAGCCCTGCCAATGAGCAGTTCTTC.

In this sample, this clonotype turned up a few times. The chain combines TRBV7-8 with TRBJ2-7; D is undetermined. From germline, CDR1 is SGHVS and CDR2 FQNEAQ. Trimming removed 2 bases from V and 3 bases from J, with 11 bases in between. The CDR3 is 14 amino acids. CDR3 nucleotides: TGTGCCAGCAGCTTAATTAGATTAGGCTACGAGCAGTACTTC. It codes for CASSLIRLGYEQYF.

This clonotype was detected a few times. The junction shows a germline mismatch at one end, possibly a read error. This sequence joins TRBV6-5 and TRBJ2-7; D may be TRBD1 or TRBD2 (5 bases each). The germline CDR1 and CDR2 sequences are MNHEY and SVGAGI. This CDR3 region has 14 residues. The CDR3 region is CASSYSLGAYEQYF. CDR3 DNA sequence: TGTGCCAGCAGCTACTCGCTGGGGGCCTACGAGCAGTACTTC.

The V call is TRBV27, the J call TRBJ2-3; D is undetermined. The CDR3 spans 14 residues. V lost 3 bases to trimming and J lost 6 bases, with 13 bases between them. The germline V gene encodes CDR1 MNHEY and CDR2 SMNVEV (reference sequence). The CDR3 protein is CASSLLGTRDTQYF. The DNA for the CDR3 is TGTGCCAGCAGTTTGTTAGGTACTCGGGATACGCAGTATTTT.

This rearrangement joins TRBV2 to TRBJ1-5; the match to TRBD1 covers 7 bases. Germline V lookup: CDR1 SNHLY, CDR2 FYNNEI. CDR3 length: 15 residues. Trimming at V came to 3 bases and at J to 7 bases, leaving 9 bases not matched to a gene. The CDR3 protein is CASSEAPYRGQPQHF. DNA of the CDR3: TGTGCCAGCAGTGAGGCCCCCTACAGGGGCCAGCCCCAGCATTTT.

This clonotype was seen a few times. The chain employs TRBV29-1 and TRBJ1-1; D gene unclear. This CDR3 contains 14 residues. The V gene lost 7 bases and the J gene lost 5 bases, with 20 bases spanning the gap. CDR1 and CDR2 from the germline V gene are SQVTM and ANQGSEA. CDR3 DNA: TGCAGCGCCAGCGTTCAACCCGTAGATACTGAAGCTTTCTTT. Translating gives CSASVQPVDTEAFF.

The chain joins TRBV18 to TRBJ2-7; D could derive from TRBD1 or TRBD2 (5 bases each). The CDR3 covers 17 residues. The V and J ends lost 2 bases and 0 bases respectively, with 17 bases between them. Looked up from germline, CDR1 is KGHSH and CDR2 is LQKENI. Written as DNA, the CDR3 is TGTGCCAGCTCACCAAAACTGGGACGCCCTTCCTCCTACGAGCAGTACTTC. It yields the protein CASSPKLGRPSSYEQYF.